A single sample is the source of the 16 T cell receptor beta chains below, sequenced in a study of identical twins. TCRdb re-analysed the 5' RACE reads in MiXCR, keeping a single row per CDR3 protein. This table has roughly 630,000 distinct CDR3 sequences, about 7.1% appearing once. This sample was shared with a second study, whose subject was yellow fever vaccine responses in identical twins.

Sequenced sample: PBMCs. The origin of the receptors is a woman aged 18-29 years in good health.

Ten or more counts support this clonotype. The chain has TRBV10-3 and TRBJ2-2, with TRBD2 identical over 8 bases. CDR3 size: 15 residues. Germline CDR1 reads ENHRY; CDR2 reads SYGVKD. The V and J ends lost 2 bases and 11 bases, in that order; junction bases with no gene match: 10. Here the CDR3 reads CAISEATSGPRELFF. The CDR3 nucleotides read TGTGCCATCAGTGAGGCAACTAGCGGACCTAGAGAGCTGTTTTTT.

J is TRBJ1-6 and V is TRBV9; D is ambiguous. The CDR3 sequence is 13 residues long. Germline CDR1 SGDLS, CDR2 YYNGEE. V shed 0 bases and J shed 8 bases, with 6 bases lying between them. Here the CDR3 DNA reads TGTGCCAGCAGCGTAGTCGGTGATTCACCCCTCCACTTT. It encodes CASSVVGDSPLHF.

The chain is built from TRBV6-1 and TRBJ1-4; unclear D gene. The CDR3 spans 17 residues. CDR1 and CDR2 from the germline V gene are MNHNS and SASEGT. The ends were cut back, 6 bases at V and 8 bases at J, with 25 bases in the middle. The CDR3 region is CASRPDGNLAAGEKLFF. DNA for the CDR3: TGTGCCAGCAGGCCGGACGGGAACTTAGCAGCCGGGGAAAAACTGTTTTTT.

The V gene is TRBV29-1, the J gene TRBJ2-3, with D perhaps matching TRBD2 (7 bases). The CDR3 is made up of 13 amino acids. The germline V and J ends were trimmed by 5 bases and 0 bases, with 9 bases remaining between them. CDR1 and CDR2 (germline): SQVTM, ANQGSEA. In DNA, the CDR3 is TGCAGCGTTTGGGGGGGCAGCACAGATACGCAGTATTTT. This sequence encodes CSVWGGSTDTQYF.

The chain links TRBV19 to TRBJ2-1; D is perhaps TRBD1 (6 bases). The germline V gene has CDR1 LNHDA and CDR2 SQIVND (reference sequence). The germline V and J ends were trimmed by 5 bases and 9 bases, with 20 bases remaining between them. CDR3 length equals 15 residues. CDR3 loop: CASSFRGTQVGEQFF. The CDR3 DNA reads as TGTGCCAGTAGTTTTAGGGGGACCCAGGTTGGTGAGCAGTTCTTC. The full variable domain, with the rest looked up from reference TRBV19 and TRBJ2-1, is DGGITQSPKYLFRKEGQNVTLSCEQNLNHDAMYWYRQDPGQGLRLIYYSQIVNDFQKGDIAEGYSVSREKKESFPLTVTSAQKNPTAFYLCASSFRGTQVGEQFFGPGTRLTVL.

This clonotype was counted only a few times. The rearrangement joins TRBV29-1 to TRBJ2-3; TRBD1 matches 7 bases. The germline V gene encodes CDR1 SQVTM and CDR2 ANQGSEA. V lost 4 bases, J lost 5 bases, and 6 bases stayed unmatched. This CDR3 region has 13 residues. As DNA, the CDR3 is TGCAGCGTTGTGACAGGGTTTGTAGATACGCAGTATTTT. This gives the protein CSVVTGFVDTQYF.

This clonotype has a count of ten or more. The chain carries TRBV5-1 and TRBJ1-1; D unclear. Germline V lookup: CDR1 SGHRS, CDR2 YFSETQ. The CDR3 sequence is 14 residues long. The V end was cut by 0 bases, the J end by 2 bases, with 8 bases between. Here the CDR3 DNA reads TGCGCCAGCAGCTTGGTAACCACAAACACTGAAGCTTTCTTT. Its translation: CASSLVTTNTEAFF.

There are many counts of this clonotype. The V and J genes are TRBV5-1 and TRBJ1-1; weak D call: TRBD1 (6 bases). The length of the CDR3 is 15 residues. Between the trimmed V and J ends, which lost 2 bases and 7 bases, there was a span of 18 bases. The V gene's germline CDR1 is SGHRS and CDR2 YFSETQ. The CDR3 spells CASSLVQGLSGEAFF. As DNA, the CDR3 is TGCGCCAGCAGCTTAGTTCAGGGGCTGAGCGGTGAAGCTTTCTTT.

The sample holds many counts of this clonotype. V usage is TRBV7-7 and J usage is TRBJ2-4; D tentatively reads TRBD1 or TRBD2 (5 bases each). The V and J ends lost 2 bases and 0 bases respectively, with 20 bases between them. Per the germline V gene, CDR1 is SSHAT and CDR2 is FNYEAQ (reference sequence). The CDR3 has 19 amino acids. The chain's CDR3 is CASSLSAGRRILAKNIQYF. In nucleotides, the CDR3 is TGTGCCAGCAGCTTAAGCGCAGGGAGAAGGATCCTAGCCAAAAACATTCAGTACTTC.

A few counts support this clonotype. V usage is TRBV5-6 and J usage is TRBJ2-7; no definite D call. Per germline, CDR1 SGHDT and CDR2 YYEEEE. This CDR3 has 11 residues. V shed 2 bases and J shed 7 bases, with 7 bases lying between them. CDR3 sequence: CASSFSVEQYF. As DNA, the CDR3 is TGTGCCAGCAGCTTTTCGGTAGAGCAGTACTTC.

The table lists this clonotype with a few counts. The chain uses TRBV3-1 and TRBJ2-1; TRBD2 aligns across 7 bases. Germline V lookup: CDR1 LGHDT, CDR2 YNNKEL (reference sequence). CDR3 length: 12 residues. J was trimmed by 9 bases and V by 4 bases; bases with no gene match: 3. The CDR3 here is CASSRTSVEQFF. CDR3 bases: TGTGCCAGCAGCCGAACTAGCGTTGAGCAGTTCTTC.

The chain links TRBV24-1 to TRBJ2-1; D is uncertain. Germline V gene data show CDR1 as KGHDR and CDR2 as SFDVKD. V was cut by 5 bases and J by 5 bases, with 15 bases left in between. The CDR3 loop spans 15 amino acids. The CDR3 DNA is TGTGCCACCAGTGTTGGGGTCGGATTAGACAATGAGCAGTTCTTC. Its protein is CATSVGVGLDNEQFF.

V usage is TRBV12-3 or TRBV12-4 and J usage is TRBJ2-2; weak D call: TRBD2 (6 bases). This CDR3 has 18 residues. The CDR3 reads CTFCLPYPQREDTGELFF. The CDR3, as DNA: TGTACCTTCTGTTTACCCTACCCCCAGAGGGAGGACACCGGGGAGCTGTTTTTT.

This sequence joins TRBV28 and TRBJ2-7; D not resolved. Germline V gives CDR1 MDHEN, CDR2 SYDVKM. The CDR3 is 12 residues long. Trimming cost V 6 bases and J 2 bases, with 8 bases left between them. CDR3 in amino acids: CASRSMAYEQYF. The CDR3 region has the DNA TGTGCCAGCAGGAGCATGGCCTACGAGCAGTACTTC.

There are many counts of this clonotype. The J gene is TRBJ2-7, the V gene TRBV10-2, with TRBD1 matching over 8 bases. After removal of 3 bases from V and 3 bases from J, the junction contained 10 bases not matched to a gene. CDR3 length: 16 residues. Germline CDR1 reads WSHSY; CDR2 reads SAAADI. CDR3 sequence: CASSDFPTGVIYEQYF. CDR3 DNA: TGCGCCAGCAGTGATTTTCCGACAGGGGTGATCTACGAGCAGTACTTC.

J is TRBJ2-3 and V is TRBV10-3; TRBD2 matches 9 bases. Germline V gene lookup returns CDR1 ENHRY and CDR2 SYGVKD. The CDR3 has 15 amino acids. V trimming: 6 bases; J trimming: 1 base; junction bases outside the gene matches: 5. The CDR3 sequence is CAIRVTSGRTDTQYF. CDR3 DNA: TGTGCCATCAGGGTGACTAGCGGCCGCACAGATACGCAGTATTTT.